The next 8 T cell receptor beta chains were all read from a single sample in a study of cytomegalovirus exposure and HLA in healthy donors. The PCR had 60 Vbeta and 13 Jbeta primers. Clones were read by immunoSEQ multiplex PCR, and TCRdb kept only the in-frame ones, dropping some. The ten most abundant clones cover 1.5% to 2% of a sample with around 130,000 clones. The source material was PBMCs. The receptors shown here come from a woman aged 55-69 years in good health and CMV-seronegative.

The rearrangement links TRBV10-3 to TRBJ1-6; TRBD1 matches 7 bases. The length of the CDR3 is 15 residues. Unmatched junction bases numbered 6, after V lost 4 bases and J lost 6 bases. Germline V lookup: CDR1 ENHRY, CDR2 SYGVKD. The CDR3: CAISGGGRTNSPLHF. CDR3 DNA sequence: TGTGCCATCAGTGGAGGGGGCCGGACTAATTCACCCCTCCACTTT.

The chain combines TRBV28 with TRBJ2-1, with 12 bases that match TRBD2. This CDR3 has 16 amino acids. Germline loops: CDR1 MDHEN, CDR2 SYDVKM. The V and J ends lost 6 bases and 8 bases, in that order; junction bases with no gene match: 11. CDR3 DNA: TGTGCCAGCAGCCTCAACAGACTAGCGGGAGTCGATGAGCAGTTCTTC. Protein: CASSLNRLAGVDEQFF.

The chain recombines TRBV19 with TRBJ1-5; 11 bases align to TRBD1. V lost 8 bases to trimming and J lost 3 bases; unmatched junction nucleotides: 9. Germline V gives CDR1 LNHDA, CDR2 SQIVND (reference sequence). The CDR3 has 16 residues. The CDR3 sequence: CASVRDRGSLNQPQHF. The CDR3 DNA is TGTGCCAGTGTACGGGACAGGGGGTCTCTCAATCAGCCCCAGCATTTT.

This CDR3 reads CASSPDRAQPQHF. CDR3 nucleotide sequence: TGTGCCAGCAGTCCGGACAGGGCTCAGCCCCAGCATTTT. The V gene is TRBV7-9, the J gene TRBJ1-5, with 8 nucleotides matching TRBD1. Germline V gives CDR1 SEHNR, CDR2 FQNEAQ (reference sequence). The junction had 4 bases not matched to a gene; V was cut back by 6 bases and J by 6 bases. The CDR3 has 13 residues. Together with reference TRBV7-9 and TRBJ1-5, the CDR3 gives the full variable domain: DTGVSQNPRHKITKRGQNVTFRCDPISEHNRLYWYRQTLGQGPEFLTYFQNEAQLEKSRLLSDRFSAERPKGSFSTLEIQRTEQGDSAMYLCASSPDRAQPQHFGDGTRLSIL.

This chain links TRBV5-1 with TRBJ2-3, with TRBD2 matching over 7 bases. The CDR3 consists of 14 residues. Looked up from germline, CDR1 is SGHRS and CDR2 is YFSETQ. The ends lost 3 bases at V and 4 bases at J; junction bases unmatched: 5. The DNA for the CDR3 is TGCGCCAGCAGCTCTTCTAGCGGATCAGATACGCAGTATTTT. It specifies CASSSSSGSDTQYF. The entire variable domain, with the rest obtained from reference TRBV5-1 and TRBJ2-3, is as follows: KAGVTQTPRYLIKTRGQQVTLSCSPISGHRSVSWYQQTPGQGLQFLFEYFSETQRNKGNFPGRFSGRQFSNSRSEMNVSTLELGDSALYLCASSSSSGSDTQYFGPGTRLTVL.

V gene TRBV9 combines with J gene TRBJ1-1, with unresolved D. CDR3 length: 13 amino acids. V lost 0 bases to trimming and J lost 7 bases, with 10 bases between them. CDR1 is SGDLS and CDR2 is YYNGEE in the germline V gene. CDR3: CASSVVPGNEAFF. The CDR3 DNA follows: TGTGCCAGCAGCGTAGTGCCCGGGAATGAAGCTTTCTTT.

The genes are TRBV27 and TRBJ2-2, with D unresolved. Trimming took 4 bases from V and 0 from J, leaving 18 bases between them. The CDR3 spans 18 residues. CDR1 is MNHEY, CDR2 SMNVEV, per germline (reference sequence). In DNA, the CDR3 is TGTGCCAGCAGTTCCAGACGGAGCCATCCGACGAACACCGGGGAGCTGTTTTTT. Its protein product is CASSSRRSHPTNTGELFF.

The chain carries TRBV28 and TRBJ1-2; 9 nucleotides align to TRBD1. With V trimmed by 7 bases and J by 7 bases, 10 bases remained unmatched. Germline assignment: CDR1 MDHEN and CDR2 SYDVKM. The CDR3 is 14 amino acids. In nucleotides, the CDR3 is TGTGCCAGCACCTATACACAGGGGGCGACTGGCTACACCTTC. The encoded protein is CASTYTQGATGYTF.